This TCR beta chain was recorded in a study of CD8 T cells in ankylosing spondylitis. MiXCR, run by TCRdb on the 5' RACE reads, gives a single entry per CDR3 protein. The sample contains 220,000 or so distinct CDR3 sequences, roughly a tenth of which appear only once. This clonotype was counted ten times or more. What it binds is not known. General study results and limits: In synovial fluid and blood from reactive arthritis, some motif variants were previously reported.

The CDR3 contains 15 residues. Looked up from germline, CDR1 is KGHDR and CDR2 is SFDVKD. V shed 4 bases, J shed 6 bases, and the junction held 8 bases outside the gene matches. This chain links TRBV24-1 with TRBJ2-3; 8 bases are a match to TRBD2. Sequencing used blood, either unsorted or a sorted T cell fraction (not recorded which). The sequence was obtained from a male donor with ankylosing spondylitis or in good health (not recorded which). The CDR3 reads CATSDLGLAADTQYF. The CDR3 nucleotides read TGTGCCACCAGTGACCTAGGACTAGCCGCGGATACGCAGTATTTT.